The clone carrying this T cell receptor beta chain has a handful of counts. Its antigen is still unknown. This sample stems from a study of vaccination and CD4 T cells after COVID-19. Study-level background: The BNT162b2 or mRNA-1273 vaccine was given to participants in two doses. Convalescent patients gave post-COVID blood a median approximately 94 days post-diagnosis, range 35 to 161. The stimulus for the cells was overlapping spike peptides derived from SARS-CoV-2, HCoV-NL63, HCoV-OC43 and HCoV-229E.

Treatment defined: approximately 11-day PBMC culture with coronavirus spike peptide pools or control peptides (ViraFEST assay). These CD4+ T cells came from an unexposed donor, sampled before the COVID-19 pandemic (2011-2018). ViraFEST used peptide pools to expand antigen-specific T cells and subsequently sequenced their TCRs. CD4+ T cells that had been cultured provided DNA sequenced with the Oncomine TCR Beta short-read assay. Genomic DNA extraction was carried out from cultured CD4+ T cells. TCRdb reprocessed the PCR reads with MiXCR, giving one entry per CDR3 protein. The profile shows roughly 11,000 distinct CDR3 sequences, approximately 35% of them singletons. The clonotype was recovered from a human donor in good health. The sequencing sample was made of CD4+ T cells from blood, cultured in vitro.

In DNA form, the CDR3 reads TGTGCCAGCAGCCCCGACAGGGCGGGCTACACCTTC. Translating gives CASSPDRAGYTF. The chain links TRBV6-1 to TRBJ1-2; TRBD1 matches at 7 bases. J gave up 8 bases and V 6 bases, and 6 bases lay outside the gene matches. Germline loops: CDR1 MNHNS, CDR2 SASEGT. This CDR3 has 12 residues.